This entry lists 12 T cell receptor beta chains sequenced from one sample in a study of T cells in localized non-small cell lung cancer. TCRdb keeps only in-frame clones here, not all; method: immunoSEQ multiplex PCR. The repertoire holds 45,000 to 60,000 clones, with approximately 90% as singletons. The material sequenced was peripheral blood, taken before any cancer treatment. The receptors come from a woman between 35 and 70 years old with stage I lung adenocarcinoma.

This clone was seen once. The V gene is TRBV27, the J gene TRBJ1-1; D remains ambiguous. Germline loops: CDR1 MNHEY, CDR2 SMNVEV (reference sequence). V lost 6 bases, J lost 1 base, and 15 bases lay in between. The length of the CDR3 is 15 residues. For the CDR3, the DNA is TGTGCCAGCAGCCTAAGTGGCGCGTGGAACACTGAAGCTTTCTTT. It specifies CASSLSGAWNTEAFF.

The chain has TRBV5-4 and TRBJ2-6; D call uncertain. The V gene lost 0 bases and the J gene lost 0 bases, with 10 bases spanning the gap. The CDR3 contains 17 residues. From germline, CDR1 is SGHNT and CDR2 YYREEE (reference sequence). The CDR3 here is CASSLGGDLSGANVLTF. The CDR3 coding sequence is TGTGCCAGCAGCTTGGGGGGTGATCTCTCTGGGGCCAACGTCCTGACTTTC.

The genes are TRBV30 and TRBJ2-3, with 9 bases fitting TRBD2. This CDR3 spans 14 amino acids. The V and J ends lost 8 bases and 5 bases, in that order; junction bases with no gene match: 11. Germline assignment: CDR1 GTSNPN and CDR2 SVGIG (reference sequence). In nucleotides, the CDR3 is TGTGCCGGGGTTTTGCGGGGGGGAGGAGATACGCAGTATTTT. This sequence encodes CAGVLRGGGDTQYF.

This rearrangement joins TRBV7-2 to TRBJ2-5, with D possibly TRBD2 on 6 matching bases. CDR1 and CDR2 from the germline V gene are SGHTA and FQGNSA. This CDR3 has 15 amino acids. V lost 0 bases, J lost 1 base, and 9 bases lay in between. DNA of the CDR3: TGTGCCAGCAGCTTAGCGATGGGGGGCCAAGAGACCCAGTACTTC. It codes for CASSLAMGGQETQYF.

The genes are TRBV29-1 and TRBJ2-5; 7 nucleotides agree with TRBD1. V trimming: 6 bases; J trimming: 1 base; junction bases outside the gene matches: 8. Germline V CDR1 and CDR2: SQVTM, ANQGSEA. The CDR3 has 14 residues. CDR3 residues: CSVNQGQVQETQYF. As DNA, the CDR3 is TGCAGCGTCAACCAAGGACAGGTCCAAGAGACCCAGTACTTC.

This rearrangement joins TRBV19 to TRBJ1-5; no firm D call. This CDR3 contains 14 residues. Looked up from germline, CDR1 is LNHDA and CDR2 is SQIVND (reference sequence). Trimming shortened V by 5 bases and J by 0 bases, and 8 bases separated the two germline ends. The CDR3 sequence is CASSVLYSNQPQHF. CDR3 sequence (DNA): TGTGCCAGTAGTGTCCTGTATAGCAATCAGCCCCAGCATTTT.

The chain recombines TRBV5-5 with TRBJ1-1, with D possibly TRBD1 on 6 matching bases. Germline V gene data show CDR1 as SGHKS and CDR2 as YYEKEE (reference sequence). V dropped 0 bases and J dropped 11 bases, with 14 bases sitting between them. This CDR3 has 13 amino acids. The CDR3 loop is CASSLGPGDRAFF. In nucleotides, the CDR3 is TGTGCCAGCAGCTTGGGGCCAGGGGATCGGGCTTTCTTT.

The genes are TRBV6-5 and TRBJ1-2; 10 bases are shared with TRBD1. The CDR3 covers 13 residues. V lost 6 bases and J lost 6; bases outside the gene matches: 4. Germline V gene sequence: CDR1 MNHEY, CDR2 SVGAGI. The CDR3 here is CASRRTGGDGYTF. CDR3 sequence (DNA): TGTGCCAGCAGGAGGACAGGGGGGGATGGCTACACCTTC.

This clone was observed a few times. The chain joins TRBV5-6 to TRBJ1-4, with 7 bases identical to TRBD1. The V segment lost 4 bases and the J segment 4 bases; nucleotides outside the gene matches: 7. This CDR3 spans 15 amino acids. From germline, CDR1 is SGHDT and CDR2 YYEEEE. CDR3 sequence reads: CASSLFRGYNEKLFF. In DNA, the CDR3 is TGTGCCAGCAGCCTATTCAGGGGGTATAATGAAAAACTGTTTTTT.

J is TRBJ1-1 and V is TRBV5-1, with D possibly being TRBD1 (5 bases). The CDR3 length is 14 residues. Per the germline V gene, CDR1 is SGHRS and CDR2 is YFSETQ. V lost 4 bases and J lost 3, with 13 bases in between. The CDR3 DNA reads TGCGCCAGCAGCGTCAGGGTGCAGGACACTGAAGCTTTCTTT. Its translation is CASSVRVQDTEAFF.

This chain connects TRBV6-6 to TRBJ1-6; TRBD1 agrees at 7 bases. Germline V gene sequence: CDR1 MNHNY, CDR2 SVGAGI (reference sequence). CDR3 length: 14 amino acids. J was trimmed by 10 bases and V by 6 bases; bases with no gene match: 9. The CDR3 loop reads CASSSRQGNSPLHF. Here the CDR3 DNA reads TGTGCCAGCAGCTCCCGACAGGGTAACTCACCCCTCCACTTT.

V usage is TRBV7-9 and J usage is TRBJ2-5; 12 bases line up with TRBD2. Germline CDR1 is SEHNR and CDR2 is FQNEAQ (reference sequence). CDR3 size: 16 residues. Trimming removed 5 bases from V and 2 bases from J; junction bases left unmatched: 6. The CDR3 DNA reads TGTGCCAGCAGCCACGGACTAGCGGGGCAACAAGAGACCCAGTACTTC. It translates to CASSHGLAGQQETQYF. The variable domain in full, completed from reference TRBV7-9 and TRBJ2-5, reads DTGVSQNPRHKITKRGQNVTFRCDPISEHNRLYWYRQTLGQGPEFLTYFQNEAQLEKSRLLSDRFSAERPKGSFSTLEIQRTEQGDSAMYLCASSHGLAGQQETQYFGPGTRLLVL.